The 16 T cell receptor beta chains presented below share a single source sample, sequenced in a study of cytomegalovirus exposure and HLA in healthy donors. PCR involved 60 Vbeta and 13 Jbeta primers. Only in-frame clones appear in the TCRdb table, and some are missing; sequencing was by immunoSEQ multiplex PCR. The sample has 150,000 to 200,000 clones, more than 70% seen once. Sequenced material: PBMCs. The receptors derive from a man aged 25-45 years in good health and CMV-seronegative.

The chain couples TRBV5-1 to TRBJ2-1, with D perhaps TRBD2 (5 bases). V was clipped by 7 bases and J by 0 bases, with 20 bases between them. Germline-derived CDR1 and CDR2 are SGHRS and YFSETQ. The CDR3 is 17 residues long. CDR3: CASCVTRTLSSYNEQFF. CDR3 bases: TGCGCCAGCTGCGTAACCCGGACTTTGAGCTCCTACAATGAGCAGTTCTTC.

The rearrangement joins TRBV5-4 to TRBJ2-1, with D possibly TRBD2 on 6 matching bases. Between the trimmed V and J ends, which lost 5 bases and 4 bases, there was a span of 16 bases. The CDR3 consists of 15 residues. Germline V gives CDR1 SGHNT, CDR2 YYREEE (reference sequence). DNA for the CDR3: TGTGCCAGCAGACTTAACGGGGACTCATACAATGAGCAGTTCTTC. Its protein is CASRLNGDSYNEQFF.

The V and J genes are TRBV5-1 and TRBJ2-7, with 10 bases identical to TRBD1. This CDR3 is 15 amino acids long. V shed 0 bases and J 4 bases; nucleotides not matched to a gene: 4. CDR1 and CDR2 from the germline V gene are SGHRS and YFSETQ. Written as DNA, the CDR3 is TGCGCCAGCAGCTTGGAGACAGGGGGCAGGTACGAGCAGTACTTC. Its protein product is CASSLETGGRYEQYF.

The chain employs TRBV6-5 and TRBJ2-7; 7 nucleotides align to TRBD1. Germline assignment: CDR1 MNHEY and CDR2 SVGAGI. The CDR3 is made up of 14 amino acids. Losses at the gene ends were 2 bases for V and 3 bases for J; bases not matched to a gene: 4. In nucleotides, the CDR3 is TGTGCCAGCAGTTACGGGACAGACCACTACGAGCAGTACTTC. This codes for CASSYGTDHYEQYF.

The chain recombines TRBV5-1 with TRBJ1-3; D gene unclear. The CDR3 extends over 15 amino acids. Germline V gene sequence: CDR1 SGHRS, CDR2 YFSETQ. The germline V and J ends were trimmed by 0 bases and 2 bases, with 9 bases remaining between them. As DNA, the CDR3 is TGCGCCAGCAGCTTGGCCGGGATAGCTGGAAACACCATATATTTT. Amino acid sequence: CASSLAGIAGNTIYF.

The rearrangement links TRBV10-1 to TRBJ2-7; the match to TRBD2 covers 10 bases. With V trimmed by 6 bases and J by 6 bases, 8 bases remained unmatched. The CDR3 is 14 residues long. Germline V CDR1 and CDR2: WNHNN, SYGVQD (reference sequence). The CDR3 here is CASRNSGGKGEQYF. The DNA of the CDR3 is TGCGCCAGCAGGAATAGCGGGGGGAAAGGCGAGCAGTACTTC.

J is TRBJ1-4 and V is TRBV6-5, with D unclear. Germline loops: CDR1 MNHEY, CDR2 SVGAGI. Trimming removed 7 bases at V and 0 bases at J, with 12 bases between. This CDR3 has 15 amino acids. In DNA form, the CDR3 reads TGTGCCAGCACCTACGCGCCTCCAACTAATGAAAAACTGTTTTTT. This translates into CASTYAPPTNEKLFF.

This sequence joins TRBV27 and TRBJ2-1; TRBD2 matches 13 bases. Germline assignment: CDR1 MNHEY and CDR2 SMNVEV (reference sequence). The CDR3 loop spans 16 amino acids. Trimming removed 5 bases from V and 1 base from J; junction bases left unmatched: 2. The CDR3 nucleotides are TGTGCCAGCAGTCGGACTAGCGGGAGTTCCTACAATGAGCAGTTCTTC. Encoded protein: CASSRTSGSSYNEQFF.

This chain connects TRBV11-2 to TRBJ2-7; D might be TRBD1 (6 bases). The CDR3 contains 17 residues. The germline gives CDR1 SGHAT, CDR2 FQNNGV. The ends were cut back, 5 bases at V and 2 bases at J, with 22 bases in the middle. DNA of the CDR3: TGTGCCAGCAGCGCGATCCGGGACACCCAAAGGCCCTACGAGCAGTACTTC. Amino acids: CASSAIRDTQRPYEQYF.

This CDR3 reads CASSFAGGPYNEQFF. DNA of the CDR3: TGTGCCAGCAGCTTTGCGGGGGGGCCCTACAATGAGCAGTTCTTC. V gene TRBV5-5 combines with J gene TRBJ2-1, with 9 bases fitting TRBD2. This CDR3 comprises 15 residues. Germline V gene sequence: CDR1 SGHKS, CDR2 YYEKEE (reference sequence). After removal of 2 bases from V and 2 bases from J, the junction contained 2 bases not matched to a gene.

The chain recombines TRBV6-5 with TRBJ2-3; 9 nucleotides align to TRBD1. V shed 1 base and J 2 bases; nucleotides not matched to a gene: 4. CDR3 length: 16 residues. The germline gives CDR1 MNHEY, CDR2 SVGAGI. The CDR3 region is CASSYFGQGNTDTQYF. In nucleotides, the CDR3 is TGTGCCAGCAGTTACTTCGGACAGGGGAACACAGATACGCAGTATTTT.

The chain uses TRBV7-8 and TRBJ2-7; perhaps TRBD2 as D (5 bases). Germline V lookup: CDR1 SGHVS, CDR2 FQNEAQ. Trimming took off 0 bases at V and 3 bases at J, with 12 bases between the two ends. The CDR3 length is 15 residues. DNA for the CDR3: TGTGCCAGCAGCTTAGCGAGGGCCCCCCTCTACGAGCAGTACTTC. Protein product: CASSLARAPLYEQYF.

This chain uses TRBV9 with TRBJ2-3, with TRBD1 as a possible D gene (6 bases). V lost 6 bases, J lost 6 bases, and 17 bases lay in between. This CDR3 contains 14 residues. The germline V gene encodes CDR1 SGDLS and CDR2 YYNGEE. The CDR3 DNA sequence: TGTGCCAGCACCCGCAACAGGGTTGGGGATACGCAGTATTTT. The encoded protein is CASTRNRVGDTQYF. The variable domain in full, with the rest retrieved from reference TRBV9 and TRBJ2-3, is DSGVTQTPKHLITATGQRVTLRCSPRSGDLSVYWYQQSLDQGLQFLIQYYNGEERAKGNILERFSAQQFPDLHSELNLSSLELGDSALYFCASTRNRVGDTQYFGPGTRLTVL.

The chain recombines TRBV27 with TRBJ2-1; 9 nucleotides line up with TRBD1. V dropped 3 bases and J dropped 7; count of bases not matched to a gene: 4. Germline-derived CDR1 and CDR2 are MNHEY and SMNVEV (reference sequence). The CDR3 is 14 residues long. The CDR3 DNA is TGTGCCAGCAGTTTTGATGGGACAGGGAATGAGCAGTTCTTC. Translation: CASSFDGTGNEQFF.

This clone has only one observation. J is TRBJ2-7 and V is TRBV19; TRBD2 matches at 12 bases. V was clipped by 7 bases and J by 4 bases; unmatched bases: 5. This CDR3 is built from 14 residues. CDR1 is LNHDA and CDR2 is SQIVND in the germline V gene (reference sequence). This chain's CDR3 is CASTPTSGGYEQYF. CDR3 coding DNA: TGTGCCAGTACCCCGACTAGCGGGGGTTACGAGCAGTACTTC.

This sequence joins TRBV4-1 and TRBJ2-1; 7 nucleotides agree with TRBD2. The CDR3 consists of 17 residues. The junction had 5 bases not matched to a gene; V was cut back by 0 bases and J by 0 bases. CDR1 is MGHRA, CDR2 YSYEKL, per germline. The CDR3 nucleotides read TGCGCCAGCAGCCAAGACTACGGGGGGAACTCCTACAATGAGCAGTTCTTC. It is translated as CASSQDYGGNSYNEQFF.